These 18 T cell receptor beta chains share one sample of origin, sequenced in a study of OX40 agonist ivuxolimab in advanced cancers. Libraries were prepared by immunoSEQ multiplex PCR; TCRdb keeps only in-frame clonotypes and omits some of them. Among more than 60,000 clones listed, roughly nine tenths were seen once. Sequenced here: CD4+ or CD8+ T cells sorted from blood, sampled in a trial of the OX40 agonist ivuxolimab. Receptors originate from an adult with an advanced solid tumor such as melanoma, head and neck, liver or kidney cancer.

This chain's CDR3 is CASNLAGVVGDTQYF. CDR3 sequence (DNA): TGTGCCAGCAACCTAGCGGGAGTAGTAGGAGATACGCAGTATTTT. V usage is TRBV28 and J usage is TRBJ2-3; 10 bases are a match to TRBD2. With 7 bases clipped from V and 5 bases from J, the junction kept 9 bases outside the gene matches. This CDR3 has 15 amino acids. Germline loops: CDR1 MDHEN, CDR2 SYDVKM. Complete variable domain (other parts from reference TRBV28 and TRBJ2-3): DVKVTQSSRYLVKRTGEKVFLECVQDMDHENMFWYRQDPGLGLRLIYFSYDVKMKEKGDIPEGYSVSREKKERFSLILESASTNQTSMYLCASNLAGVVGDTQYFGPGTRLTVL.

The chain is built from TRBV30 and TRBJ2-1; TRBD2 aligns across 8 bases. CDR3 length: 13 amino acids. Per the germline V gene, CDR1 is GTSNPN and CDR2 is SVGIG (reference sequence). The junction had 2 bases not matched to a gene; V was cut back by 3 bases and J by 4 bases. The CDR3 DNA sequence: TGTGCCTGGAGCACTAGCGGATACAATGAGCAGTTCTTC. It specifies CAWSTSGYNEQFF. The full variable domain, completed using reference TRBV30 and TRBJ2-1, is SQTIHQWPATLVQPVGSPLSLECTVEGTSNPNLYWYRQAAGRGLQLLFYSVGIGQISSEVPQNLSASRPQDRQFILSSKKLLLSDSGFYLCAWSTSGYNEQFFGPGTRLTVL.

The rearrangement joins TRBV7-9 to TRBJ2-7; TRBD2 aligns across 9 bases. The ends lost 6 bases at V and 3 bases at J; junction bases unmatched: 6. CDR3 length: 14 amino acids. Germline-derived CDR1 and CDR2 are SEHNR and FQNEAQ (reference sequence). The DNA for the CDR3 is TGTGCCAGCAGTAGGACTAGCGCCCACTACGAGCAGTACTTC. Translation: CASSRTSAHYEQYF.

The table lists this clone with a few counts. The junction departs from germline at one end; a sequencing error may be responsible. The V gene is TRBV2, the J gene TRBJ2-1; a weak D match, TRBD2 (5 bases). CDR3 length equals 17 residues. Germline assignment: CDR1 SNHLY and CDR2 FYNNEI. The DNA for the CDR3 is TGTGCCAGCACTGAAGGCATATTTGGGAGCTCCTACAATGAGCAGTTCTTC. It yields the protein CASTEGIFGSSYNEQFF.

This clone was seen just once. The rearrangement joins TRBV18 to TRBJ1-2; D might be TRBD1 (6 bases). CDR1 KGHSH and CDR2 LQKENI come from the germline V gene. The V end was cut by 6 bases, the J end by 6 bases, with 23 bases between. The CDR3 spans 16 residues. The CDR3 coding sequence is TGTGCCAGCTCGACACAGGGTTTCCCTTTAATTGATGGCTACACCTTC. Amino acids: CASSTQGFPLIDGYTF.

The chain recombines TRBV5-1 with TRBJ2-1; 9 bases are a match to TRBD2. The CDR3 has 16 residues. Germline CDR1 reads SGHRS; CDR2 reads YFSETQ. J gave up 3 bases and V 5 bases, and 9 bases lay outside the gene matches. The CDR3 here is CASRPTSGSYYNEQFF. In nucleotides, the CDR3 is TGCGCCAGCAGACCGACTAGCGGTAGCTACTACAATGAGCAGTTCTTC.

As concerns this clone: One junction end disagrees with the germline gene, perhaps due to a read error. This chain uses TRBV13 with TRBJ2-2; D possibly uses TRBD1 or TRBD2 (7 bases each). Germline assignment: CDR1 PRHDT and CDR2 FYEKMQ (reference sequence). This CDR3 comprises 15 residues. CDR3 nucleotides: TGTGCCAGCAGCCCCTACAGGGGAGGGACCGGGGAGCCGTTTTTT. Protein product: CASSPYRGGTGEPFF.

V usage is TRBV19 and J usage is TRBJ1-4; tentative D call: TRBD1 (5 bases). V was cut by 3 bases and J by 8 bases, with 16 bases left in between. There are 15 residues in the CDR3. Germline CDR1 LNHDA, CDR2 SQIVND (reference sequence). CDR3 bases: TGTGCCAGTAGTATCTTGACTGGGGCTGGGGAAAAACTGTTTTTT. It is translated as CASSILTGAGEKLFF.

The chain recombines TRBV10-3 with TRBJ2-1, with TRBD2 as a possible D gene (5 bases). The CDR3 is 13 amino acids. Germline V gives CDR1 ENHRY, CDR2 SYGVKD. V gave up 8 bases and J gave up 8 bases, with 16 bases separating them. The CDR3 loop reads CAIQSLVGDEQFF. In nucleotides, the CDR3 is TGTGCCATCCAGTCACTAGTCGGGGATGAGCAGTTCTTC.

The chain carries TRBV7-3 and TRBJ2-7; the D is unclear. The CDR3 is 14 residues long. Per the germline V gene, CDR1 is SGHTA and CDR2 is FQGTGA. Trimming took 5 bases from V and 0 from J, leaving 11 bases between them. The CDR3 spells CASSLSENSYEQYF. CDR3 DNA sequence: TGTGCCAGCAGCCTCAGCGAAAACTCCTACGAGCAGTACTTC.

The V call is TRBV11-2, the J call TRBJ1-3; maybe TRBD1 (5 bases). This CDR3 has 15 amino acids. Germline loops: CDR1 SGHAT, CDR2 FQNNGV. The V end was cut by 6 bases, the J end by 0 bases, with 12 bases between. The CDR3: CASRFKGSSGNTIYF. For the CDR3, the DNA is TGTGCCAGCAGGTTTAAGGGGAGCTCTGGAAACACCATATATTTT.

J is TRBJ2-7 and V is TRBV27, with D possibly being TRBD2 (6 bases). CDR1 MNHEY and CDR2 SMNVEV come from the germline V gene (reference sequence). This CDR3 has 12 amino acids. Between the trimmed V and J ends, which lost 1 base and 7 bases, there was a span of 8 bases. The chain's CDR3 is CASSLLGGEQYF. For the CDR3, the DNA is TGTGCCAGCAGTTTATTGGGGGGAGAGCAGTACTTC.

This clone was recorded once. V is TRBV9 and J is TRBJ2-7, with a possible D match to TRBD2 (5 bases). Per germline, CDR1 SGDLS and CDR2 YYNGEE. V dropped 0 bases and J dropped 6 bases, with 13 bases sitting between them. The CDR3 loop spans 14 amino acids. This chain's CDR3 is CASSVASTLSEQYF. DNA for the CDR3: TGTGCCAGCAGCGTAGCTAGCACCCTCTCCGAGCAGTACTTC. Combining the CDR3 with reference TRBV9 and TRBJ2-7 gives the whole variable domain DSGVTQTPKHLITATGQRVTLRCSPRSGDLSVYWYQQSLDQGLQFLIQYYNGEERAKGNILERFSAQQFPDLHSELNLSSLELGDSALYFCASSVASTLSEQYFGPGTRLTVT.

The chain recombines TRBV7-2 with TRBJ1-3; D is unclear. Germline-derived CDR1 and CDR2 are SGHTA and FQGNSA. V lost 4 bases to trimming and J lost 4 bases, with 14 bases between them. The CDR3 extends over 15 amino acids. CDR3 sequence reads: CASSSGMALGNTIYF. DNA of the CDR3: TGTGCCAGCAGCTCTGGAATGGCCCTCGGAAACACCATATATTTT. Complete variable domain (other parts from reference TRBV7-2 and TRBJ1-3): GAGVSQSPSNKVTEKGKDVELRCDPISGHTALYWYRQSLGQGLEFLIYFQGNSAPDKSGLPSDRFSAERTGGSVSTLTIQRTQQEDSAVYLCASSSGMALGNTIYFGEGSWLTVV.

The chain employs TRBV9 and TRBJ1-3; no clear D. The CDR3 has 13 amino acids. From germline, CDR1 is SGDLS and CDR2 YYNGEE. The CDR3 DNA is TGTGCGCGAGGGAGGGTCGGCGGAAACACCATATATTTT. Translation: CARGRVGGNTIYF.

Here the CDR3 DNA reads TGTGCCAGCAGTTATAATAGGGAGAAACTGTTTTTT. It specifies CASSYNREKLFF. The rearrangement joins TRBV6-5 to TRBJ1-4; no reliable D call. From germline, CDR1 is MNHEY and CDR2 SVGAGI. The CDR3 loop spans 12 amino acids. The ends were cut back, 3 bases at V and 11 bases at J, with 10 bases in the middle.

The chain joins TRBV7-2 to TRBJ1-1, with 9 bases aligning to TRBD1. Germline V CDR1 and CDR2: SGHTA, FQGNSA. The trim removed 4 bases at V and 4 bases at J, leaving 4 bases unmatched. The CDR3 has 14 residues. CDR3: CASSWDRVATEAFF. The CDR3 coding sequence is TGTGCCAGCAGCTGGGACAGGGTGGCCACTGAAGCTTTCTTT.

The chain joins TRBV7-3 to TRBJ1-1; 7 bases line up with TRBD1. Germline loops: CDR1 SGHTA, CDR2 FQGTGA. This CDR3 comprises 14 residues. The trim removed 5 bases at V and 5 bases at J, leaving 8 bases unmatched. The CDR3 loop is CASSQGSGGTEAFF. The DNA for the CDR3 is TGTGCCAGCAGCCAGGGATCAGGGGGAACTGAAGCTTTCTTT.